The T cell receptor beta chain under discussion was sequenced for a study of blood T cells in healthy people across ages. Whole-study results and caveats: Comparison with aged donors showed that long-lived donors had more naive CD4+ cells and higher diversity.

After removal of 4 bases from V and 1 base from J, the junction contained 6 bases not matched to a gene. Germline CDR1 reads SGHVS; CDR2 reads FQNEAQ. The CDR3 sequence is 15 residues long. Each of the donors had 8 to 10 milliliters of peripheral blood drawn into EDTA-treated Vacutainer tubes. The total RNA that was extracted per sample amounted to at least 5 micrograms. This clonotype has only a few counts. Its antigen is unknown. Next came a second PCR, run for about 6 to 11 cycles, which used a sample-barcoded 5' primer along with a J-beta primer mix. TCRdb fed the 5' RACE reads into MiXCR, producing one record per CDR3 protein. This sample has hundreds of thousands of distinct CDR3 sequences, with roughly 46% found just once.

The specimen sequenced was blood. The chain uses TRBV7-8 and TRBJ2-5; 7 bases align to TRBD2. This clonotype was obtained from an older man in good health. The DNA of the CDR3 is TGTGCCAGCAGCTGGACGGGACTATTCCAAGAGACCCAGTACTTC. Translated, it gives CASSWTGLFQETQYF.